This T cell receptor beta chain was found in a study of blood T cell repertoires in COVID-19. Some clones are missing from TCRdb's copy, which holds only in-frame ones; the method was immunoSEQ multiplex PCR. The sample records some 170,000 clones, roughly 90% being singletons. The V segment lost 0 bases and the J segment 8 bases; nucleotides outside the gene matches: 6. CDR1 and CDR2 (germline): LNHNV, YYDKDF (reference sequence). The CDR3 loop spans 15 amino acids. This sequence joins TRBV15 and TRBJ1-4; 7 bases are a match to TRBD1. The specimen sequenced was peripheral blood. The origin of this receptor is a woman aged 45-60 years with acute or convalescent COVID-19. In nucleotides, the CDR3 is TGTGCCACCAGCAGAGAAAGACAGGGTCGAGAAAAACTGTTTTTT. Translating gives CATSRERQGREKLFF.